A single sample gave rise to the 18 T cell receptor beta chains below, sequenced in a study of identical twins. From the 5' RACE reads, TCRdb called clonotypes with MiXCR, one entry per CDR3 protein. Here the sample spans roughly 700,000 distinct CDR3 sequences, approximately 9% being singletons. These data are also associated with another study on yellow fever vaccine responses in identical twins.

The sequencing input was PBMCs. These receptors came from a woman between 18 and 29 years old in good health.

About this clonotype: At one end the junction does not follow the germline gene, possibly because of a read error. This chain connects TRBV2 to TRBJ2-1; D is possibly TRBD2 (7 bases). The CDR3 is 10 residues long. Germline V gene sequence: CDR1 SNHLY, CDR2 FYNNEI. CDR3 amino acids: CARGGGRPVF. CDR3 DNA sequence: TGTGCCAGGGGCGGGGGCCGACCAGTCTTC.

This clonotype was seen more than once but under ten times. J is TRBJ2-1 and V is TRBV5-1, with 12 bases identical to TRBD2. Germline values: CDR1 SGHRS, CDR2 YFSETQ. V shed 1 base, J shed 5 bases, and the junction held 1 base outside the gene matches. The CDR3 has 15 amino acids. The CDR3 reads CASSLRLAGDNEQFF. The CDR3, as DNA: TGCGCCAGCAGCTTGCGACTAGCGGGAGACAATGAGCAGTTCTTC.

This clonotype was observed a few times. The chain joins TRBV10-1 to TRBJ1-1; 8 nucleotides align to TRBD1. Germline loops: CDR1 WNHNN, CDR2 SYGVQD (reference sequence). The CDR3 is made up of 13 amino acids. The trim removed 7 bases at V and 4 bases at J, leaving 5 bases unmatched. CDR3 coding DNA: TGCGCCAGCACCATCACAGGGGGCACTGAAGCTTTCTTT. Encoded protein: CASTITGGTEAFF.

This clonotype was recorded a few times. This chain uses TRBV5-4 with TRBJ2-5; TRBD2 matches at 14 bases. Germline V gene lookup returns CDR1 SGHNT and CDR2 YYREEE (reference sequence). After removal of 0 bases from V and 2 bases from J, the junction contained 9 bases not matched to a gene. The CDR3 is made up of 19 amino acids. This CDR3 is CASSLAGTSGRRVQETQYF. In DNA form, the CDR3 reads TGTGCCAGCAGCTTGGCCGGGACTAGCGGGAGAAGGGTGCAAGAGACCCAGTACTTC.

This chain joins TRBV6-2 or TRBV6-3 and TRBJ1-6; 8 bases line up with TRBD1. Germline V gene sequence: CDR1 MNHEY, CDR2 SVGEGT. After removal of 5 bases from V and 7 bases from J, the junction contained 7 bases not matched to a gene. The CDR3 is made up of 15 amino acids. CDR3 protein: CASSARTGKNSPLHF. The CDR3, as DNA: TGTGCCAGCAGTGCCCGGACAGGGAAAAATTCACCCCTCCACTTT.

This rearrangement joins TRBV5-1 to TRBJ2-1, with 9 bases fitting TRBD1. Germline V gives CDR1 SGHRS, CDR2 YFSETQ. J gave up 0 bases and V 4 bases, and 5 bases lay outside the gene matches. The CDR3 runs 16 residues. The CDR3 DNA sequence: TGCGCCAGCAGCGCCGAGACAGGGGGCTCCTACAATGAGCAGTTCTTC. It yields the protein CASSAETGGSYNEQFF.

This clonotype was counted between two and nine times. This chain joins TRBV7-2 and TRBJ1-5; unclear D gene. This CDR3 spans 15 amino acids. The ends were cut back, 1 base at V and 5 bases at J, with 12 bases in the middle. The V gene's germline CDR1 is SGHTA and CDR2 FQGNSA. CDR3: CASSLGASIDQPQHF. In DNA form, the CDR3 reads TGTGCCAGCAGCTTAGGGGCTTCCATCGATCAGCCCCAGCATTTT.

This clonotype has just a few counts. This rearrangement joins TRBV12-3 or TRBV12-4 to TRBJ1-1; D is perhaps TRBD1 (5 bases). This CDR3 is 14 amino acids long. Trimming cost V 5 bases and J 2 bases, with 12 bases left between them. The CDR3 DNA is TGTGCCAGCAGTCTACTCAGGGTTAACACTGAAGCTTTCTTT. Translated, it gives CASSLLRVNTEAFF.

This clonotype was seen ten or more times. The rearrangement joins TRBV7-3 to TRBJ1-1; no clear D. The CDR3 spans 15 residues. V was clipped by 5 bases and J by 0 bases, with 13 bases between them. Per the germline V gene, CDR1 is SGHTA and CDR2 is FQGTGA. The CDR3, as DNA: TGTGCCAGCAGCCCCCTCGCGGGGTTGAACACTGAAGCTTTCTTT. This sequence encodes CASSPLAGLNTEAFF.

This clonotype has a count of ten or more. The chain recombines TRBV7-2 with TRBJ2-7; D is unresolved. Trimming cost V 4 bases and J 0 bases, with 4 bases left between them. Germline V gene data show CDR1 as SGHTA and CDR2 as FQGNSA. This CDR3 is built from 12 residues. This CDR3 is CASSSRSYEQYF. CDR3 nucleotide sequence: TGTGCCAGCAGCTCCCGCTCCTACGAGCAGTACTTC. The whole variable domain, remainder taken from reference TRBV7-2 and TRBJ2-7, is GAGVSQSPSNKVTEKGKDVELRCDPISGHTALYWYRQSLGQGLEFLIYFQGNSAPDKSGLPSDRFSAERTGGSVSTLTIQRTQQEDSAVYLCASSSRSYEQYFGPGTRLTVT.

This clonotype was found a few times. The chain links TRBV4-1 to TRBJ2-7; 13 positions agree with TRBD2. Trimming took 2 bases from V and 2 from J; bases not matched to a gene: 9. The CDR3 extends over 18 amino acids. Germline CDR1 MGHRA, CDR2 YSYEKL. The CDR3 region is CASSQSGLAGRSTYEQYF. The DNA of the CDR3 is TGCGCCAGCAGCCAATCGGGACTAGCGGGGCGATCCACCTACGAGCAGTACTTC.

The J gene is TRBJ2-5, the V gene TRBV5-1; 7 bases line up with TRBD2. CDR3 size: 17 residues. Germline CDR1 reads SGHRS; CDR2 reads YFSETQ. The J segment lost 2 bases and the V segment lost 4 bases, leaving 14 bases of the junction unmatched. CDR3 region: CASSDPVTSPIQETQYF. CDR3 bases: TGCGCCAGCAGCGACCCTGTGACTAGCCCAATACAAGAGACCCAGTACTTC.

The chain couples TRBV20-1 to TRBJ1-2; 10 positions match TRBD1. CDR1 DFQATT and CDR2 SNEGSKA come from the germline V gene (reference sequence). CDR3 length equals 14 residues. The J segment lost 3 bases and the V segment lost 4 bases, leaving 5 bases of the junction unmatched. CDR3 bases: TGCAGTGCTAATAGCGGGACAGGGGACTATGGCTACACCTTC. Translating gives CSANSGTGDYGYTF.

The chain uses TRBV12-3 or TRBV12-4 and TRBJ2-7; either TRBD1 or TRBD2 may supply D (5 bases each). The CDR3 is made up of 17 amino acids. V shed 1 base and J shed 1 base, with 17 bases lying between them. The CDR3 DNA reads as TGTGCCAGCAGTTTAGGGGACGTCTTCGGGGCATCCTACGAGCAGTACTTC. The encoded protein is CASSLGDVFGASYEQYF.

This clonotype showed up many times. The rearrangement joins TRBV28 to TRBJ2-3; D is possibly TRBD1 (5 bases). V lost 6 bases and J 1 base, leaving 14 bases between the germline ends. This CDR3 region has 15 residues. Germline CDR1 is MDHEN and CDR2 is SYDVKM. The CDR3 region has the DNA TGTGCCAGCAGCTTCAGGGATTTCGGCACAGATACGCAGTATTTT. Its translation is CASSFRDFGTDTQYF. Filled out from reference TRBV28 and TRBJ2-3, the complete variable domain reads DVKVTQSSRYLVKRTGEKVFLECVQDMDHENMFWYRQDPGLGLRLIYFSYDVKMKEKGDIPEGYSVSREKKERFSLILESASTNQTSMYLCASSFRDFGTDTQYFGPGTRLTVL.

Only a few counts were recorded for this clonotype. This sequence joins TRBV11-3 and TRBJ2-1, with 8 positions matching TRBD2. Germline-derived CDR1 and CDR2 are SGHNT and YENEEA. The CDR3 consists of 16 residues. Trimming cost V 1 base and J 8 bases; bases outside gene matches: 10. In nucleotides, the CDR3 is TGTGCCAGCAGCTTAGGAGTTAGCGGGATCGTAGATGAGCAGTTCTTC. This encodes CASSLGVSGIVDEQFF. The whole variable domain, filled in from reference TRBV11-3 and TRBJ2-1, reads EAGVVQSPRYKIIEKKQPVAFWCNPISGHNTLYWYLQNLGQGPELLIRYENEEAVDDSQLPKDRFSAERLKGVDSTLKIQPAELGDSAVYLCASSLGVSGIVDEQFFGPGTRLTVL.

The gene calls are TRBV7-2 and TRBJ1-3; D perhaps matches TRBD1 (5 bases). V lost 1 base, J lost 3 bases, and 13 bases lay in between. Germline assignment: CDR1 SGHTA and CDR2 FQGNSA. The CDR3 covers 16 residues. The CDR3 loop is CASSLEPRGRGNTIYF. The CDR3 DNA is TGTGCCAGCAGCTTAGAACCTAGGGGACGTGGAAACACCATATATTTT.

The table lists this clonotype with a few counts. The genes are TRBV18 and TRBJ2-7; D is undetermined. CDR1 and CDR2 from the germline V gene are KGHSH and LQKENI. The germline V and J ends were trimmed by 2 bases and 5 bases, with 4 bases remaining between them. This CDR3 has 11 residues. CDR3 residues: CASSPKDEQYF. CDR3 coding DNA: TGTGCCAGCTCACCAAAGGACGAGCAGTACTTC.